Below, 26 T cell receptor beta chains from the same sample are listed, as sequenced in a study of neoadjuvant anti-PD-1 for oral cavity cancer. Clones were read by immunoSEQ multiplex PCR, and TCRdb kept only the in-frame ones, dropping some. The data hold thousands of clones, with 67% observed a single time. This sample's time point: after neoadjuvant nivolumab, at surgical resection. This specimen was PBMCs, taken after nivolumab (anti-PD-1) treatment. Receptors originate from a person aged 35-79 years with oral cavity squamous cell carcinoma.

The chain has TRBV6-5 and TRBJ1-2, with D perhaps matching TRBD1 (6 bases). Trimming cost V 0 bases and J 2 bases, with 10 bases left between them. The CDR3 loop spans 15 amino acids. Per the germline V gene, CDR1 is MNHEY and CDR2 is SVGAGI. The CDR3 bases are TGTGCCAGCAGTTACTCTCAGGGGCTGAACTATGGCTACACCTTC. This gives the protein CASSYSQGLNYGYTF.

The chain uses TRBV15 and TRBJ1-4; D call uncertain. In germline, CDR1 is LNHNV, CDR2 YYDKDF (reference sequence). The CDR3 is 15 amino acids. The V end was cut by 0 bases, the J end by 0 bases, with 5 bases between. CDR3 coding DNA: TGTGCCACCAGCAGAGATTTGGCAACTAATGAAAAACTGTTTTTT. This gives the protein CATSRDLATNEKLFF.

The chain has TRBV4-1 and TRBJ1-3; no firm D call. The V gene lost 0 bases and the J gene lost 0 bases, with 12 bases spanning the gap. The CDR3 is 17 amino acids. The V gene's germline CDR1 is MGHRA and CDR2 YSYEKL. The CDR3, as DNA: TGCGCCAGCAGCCAAGATTCAGTCCGTAACTCTGGAAACACCATATATTTT. Its protein product is CASSQDSVRNSGNTIYF.

The chain carries TRBV30 and TRBJ2-5, with 10 nucleotides matching TRBD1. Trimming at V came to 3 bases and at J to 10 bases, leaving 8 bases not matched to a gene. Germline V lookup: CDR1 GTSNPN, CDR2 SVGIG (reference sequence). This CDR3 contains 13 residues. Written as DNA, the CDR3 is TGTGCCTGGAGCCTTGGACAGGGGGGAGTCCAGTACTTC. Translating it yields CAWSLGQGGVQYF.

The V gene is TRBV27, the J gene TRBJ1-2; D not resolved. Germline-derived CDR1 and CDR2 are MNHEY and SMNVEV (reference sequence). CDR3 length: 14 amino acids. V lost 4 bases and J 1 base, leaving 10 bases between the germline ends. CDR3 coding DNA: TGTGCCAGCAGTTCTCACAGCATTAACTATGGCTACACCTTC. It codes for CASSSHSINYGYTF.

The J gene is TRBJ2-7, the V gene TRBV4-2, with 8 nucleotides matching TRBD2. This CDR3 spans 14 amino acids. After removal of 3 bases from V and 3 bases from J, the junction contained 4 bases not matched to a gene. Germline V gene lookup returns CDR1 LGHNA and CDR2 YNFKEQ. CDR3 nucleotide sequence: TGTGCCAGCAGCCATCAGAGCGGGAGCTACGAGCAGTACTTC. Encoded protein: CASSHQSGSYEQYF.

The chain recombines TRBV11-3 with TRBJ2-3, with D possibly TRBD2 on 5 matching bases. Germline CDR1 SGHNT, CDR2 YENEEA. This CDR3 is built from 11 residues. Trimming removed 5 bases at V and 9 bases at J, with 9 bases between. The CDR3 DNA reads as TGTGCCAGCAGCCTTACGGGGACGCAGTATTTT. It translates to CASSLTGTQYF.

The chain combines TRBV19 with TRBJ2-7; D is perhaps TRBD2 (6 bases). V was shortened by 7 bases and J by 3 bases, with 19 bases between the two germline ends. Germline V lookup: CDR1 LNHDA, CDR2 SQIVND (reference sequence). CDR3 length: 15 amino acids. In nucleotides, the CDR3 is TGTGCCAGTACCCCCTCCGGAACGGACTACTACGAGCAGTACTTC. Amino acids: CASTPSGTDYYEQYF.

This chain uses TRBV4-3 with TRBJ2-3; the D gene could be TRBD1 or TRBD2 (6 bases each). Deletions cut 1 base from V and 6 bases from J, with 14 bases between. Germline-derived CDR1 and CDR2 are LGHNA and YSLEER. This CDR3 is built from 15 residues. The DNA of the CDR3 is TGCGCCAGCAGCCAAGTTGAGGGGGGCCGGGATACGCAGTATTTT. Translated: CASSQVEGGRDTQYF.

This clone was observed a handful of times. The CDR3 DNA reads TGTGCCAGCAGTTCCCTAATCACAGATACGCAGTATTTT. Translated, it gives CASSSLITDTQYF. The V gene is TRBV6-5, the J gene TRBJ2-3, with D unclear. Per germline, CDR1 MNHEY and CDR2 SVGAGI. The V and J ends lost 4 bases and 2 bases respectively, with 7 bases between them. There are 13 residues in the CDR3.

The chain employs TRBV19 and TRBJ2-1; TRBD1 aligns across 9 bases. Per the germline V gene, CDR1 is LNHDA and CDR2 is SQIVND (reference sequence). With V trimmed by 3 bases and J by 6 bases, 6 bases remained unmatched. The CDR3 sequence is 15 residues long. CDR3 bases: TGTGCCAGTAGTATTCAAGGGACAGGGCTCAATGAGCAGTTCTTC. Translation: CASSIQGTGLNEQFF.

The CDR3 nucleotides read TGTGCCAGCAGGGACGGGGGTGGTGACTACGAGCAGTACTTC. This translates into CASRDGGGDYEQYF. The rearrangement joins TRBV6-5 to TRBJ2-7; TRBD2 might be the D (6 bases). The CDR3 has 14 amino acids. Trimming took off 6 bases at V and 3 bases at J, with 15 bases between the two ends. Germline values: CDR1 MNHEY, CDR2 SVGAGI.

The rearrangement links TRBV5-1 to TRBJ2-1; D uncertain. CDR3 size: 12 residues. CDR1 and CDR2 from the germline V gene are SGHRS and YFSETQ. The V and J ends lost 0 bases and 4 bases respectively, with 2 bases between them. CDR3 residues: CASSLVYNEQFF. The CDR3 region has the DNA TGCGCCAGCAGCTTGGTTTACAATGAGCAGTTCTTC.

The chain combines TRBV5-5 with TRBJ2-3; perhaps D is TRBD1 or TRBD2 (6 bases each). Germline V gives CDR1 SGHKS, CDR2 YYEKEE (reference sequence). The CDR3 is made up of 17 amino acids. V dropped 4 bases and J dropped 0 bases, with 18 bases sitting between them. CDR3 sequence: CASSKEGTGTSTDTQYF. The CDR3 DNA reads as TGTGCCAGCAGCAAAGAGGGTACAGGGACTAGCACAGATACGCAGTATTTT.

The chain has TRBV6-5 and TRBJ2-2, with 7 bases matching TRBD2. The germline CDR1 and CDR2 sequences are MNHEY and SVGAGI. The CDR3 spans 15 residues. V dropped 5 bases and J dropped 4; count of bases not matched to a gene: 7. The CDR3 reads CASSPLGGITGELFF. In DNA, the CDR3 is TGTGCCAGCAGTCCTCTGGGGGGGATCACCGGGGAGCTGTTTTTT.

The chain links TRBV6-5 to TRBJ1-2; maybe TRBD1 (5 bases). Looked up from germline, CDR1 is MNHEY and CDR2 is SVGAGI. The V end was cut by 0 bases, the J end by 7 bases, with 15 bases between. The CDR3 is 15 amino acids. The CDR3 region is CASSYSTGGRLGYTF. The CDR3, as DNA: TGTGCCAGCAGTTACTCGACCGGGGGACGTCTTGGCTACACCTTC.

The sample holds one count of this clone. The V gene is TRBV4-3, the J gene TRBJ2-3, with 10 bases aligning to TRBD2. J lost 1 base, V lost 0 bases, and 4 bases had no gene match. Germline V gene lookup returns CDR1 LGHNA and CDR2 YSLEER. CDR3 length: 17 residues. CDR3 sequence (DNA): TGCGCCAGCAGCCAAGAAACTAGCGGGACCCGCACAGATACGCAGTATTTT. Encoded protein: CASSQETSGTRTDTQYF.

V gene TRBV4-3 combines with J gene TRBJ2-1; a possible D gene is TRBD1 (5 bases). Between the trimmed V and J ends, which lost 0 bases and 3 bases, there was a span of 9 bases. Germline-derived CDR1 and CDR2 are LGHNA and YSLEER. The CDR3 has 15 residues. The DNA of the CDR3 is TGCGCCAGCAGCCAAGATCAGGGTGGCTACAATGAGCAGTTCTTC. This sequence encodes CASSQDQGGYNEQFF.

This clone was seen a few times. Here the CDR3 reads CASSDGSGARGTQYF. The DNA for the CDR3 is TGCGCCAGCAGTGATGGGAGCGGGGCCAGGGGTACGCAGTATTTT. The chain joins TRBV10-1 to TRBJ2-3, with D maybe TRBD2 (7 bases). The germline V gene encodes CDR1 WNHNN and CDR2 SYGVQD (reference sequence). This CDR3 has 15 amino acids. With 3 bases removed from V and 8 bases from J, the gap between germline ends came to 18 bases.

V and J are TRBV5-1 and TRBJ1-6, with D perhaps TRBD1 (5 bases). This CDR3 spans 15 amino acids. V shed 0 bases and J shed 6 bases, with 10 bases lying between them. Germline V CDR1 and CDR2: SGHRS, YFSETQ. This chain's CDR3 is CASSLEGRGNSPLHF. For the CDR3, the DNA is TGCGCCAGCAGCTTGGAGGGGAGAGGTAATTCACCCCTCCACTTT. The variable domain in full, with the rest retrieved from reference TRBV5-1 and TRBJ1-6, is KAGVTQTPRYLIKTRGQQVTLSCSPISGHRSVSWYQQTPGQGLQFLFEYFSETQRNKGNFPGRFSGRQFSNSRSEMNVSTLELGDSALYLCASSLEGRGNSPLHFGNGTRLTVT.

The gene calls are TRBV10-3 and TRBJ1-4; D is perhaps TRBD1 (6 bases). Between the trimmed V and J ends, which lost 0 bases and 5 bases, there was a span of 10 bases. The CDR3 extends over 15 amino acids. Germline-derived CDR1 and CDR2 are ENHRY and SYGVKD. CDR3 sequence: CAISESDSPNEKLFF. CDR3 coding DNA: TGTGCCATCAGTGAGTCGGACAGCCCAAATGAAAAACTGTTTTTT.

The sample holds one count of this clone. The chain couples TRBV7-6 to TRBJ2-7; TRBD1 agrees at 8 bases. In germline, CDR1 is SGHVS, CDR2 FNYEAQ. The CDR3 has 20 amino acids. Trimming cost V 5 bases and J 0 bases; bases outside gene matches: 21. The CDR3 reads CASSLPSGQGTILNSYEQYF. CDR3 coding DNA: TGTGCCAGCAGCCTACCGTCTGGACAGGGTACAATATTGAACTCCTACGAGCAGTACTTC. The complete variable domain, with remaining parts taken from reference TRBV7-6 and TRBJ2-7, reads GAGVSQSPRYKVTKRGQDVALRCDPISGHVSLYWYRQALGQGPEFLTYFNYEAQQDKSGLPNDRFSAERPEGSISTLTIQRTEQRDSAMYRCASSLPSGQGTILNSYEQYFGPGTRLTVT.

V usage is TRBV7-9 and J usage is TRBJ1-4; no clear D. CDR1 and CDR2 from the germline V gene are SEHNR and FQNEAQ (reference sequence). V was cut by 5 bases and J by 4 bases, with 17 bases left in between. CDR3 length: 16 amino acids. CDR3 loop: CASSPWRQAINEKLFF. The CDR3 coding sequence is TGTGCCAGCAGCCCCTGGCGGCAGGCGATTAATGAAAAACTGTTTTTT. Full variable domain (missing parts from reference TRBV7-9 and TRBJ1-4): DTGVSQNPRHKITKRGQNVTFRCDPISEHNRLYWYRQTLGQGPEFLTYFQNEAQLEKSRLLSDRFSAERPKGSFSTLEIQRTEQGDSAMYLCASSPWRQAINEKLFFGSGTQLSVL.

The chain couples TRBV28 to TRBJ1-1; tentative D call: TRBD1 (5 bases). Trimming took off 3 bases at V and 7 bases at J, with 12 bases between the two ends. CDR1 MDHEN and CDR2 SYDVKM come from the germline V gene. The CDR3 is 13 amino acids. CDR3 region: CASSLSGRVEAFF. Here the CDR3 DNA reads TGTGCCAGCAGTTTGTCGGGCAGGGTTGAAGCTTTCTTT.

The V call is TRBV4-3, the J call TRBJ1-2; 7 bases line up with TRBD1. CDR3 size: 15 residues. The germline V gene has CDR1 LGHNA and CDR2 YSLEER. The ends lost 0 bases at V and 4 bases at J; junction bases unmatched: 5. In DNA form, the CDR3 reads TGCGCCAGCAGCCAAGATCCCGACAGGGTCTATGGCTACACCTTC. As protein: CASSQDPDRVYGYTF.

For the CDR3, the DNA is TGTGCCAGCAGTTCCTACAGGGGAGTCGGGGAGCTGTTTTTT. This gives the protein CASSSYRGVGELFF. This sequence joins TRBV27 and TRBJ2-2; TRBD1 agrees at 7 bases. This CDR3 is built from 14 residues. The trim removed 4 bases at V and 7 bases at J, leaving 6 bases unmatched. Germline V gene lookup returns CDR1 MNHEY and CDR2 SMNVEV (reference sequence).